Sequencing of this T cell receptor (beta chain) was carried out in a study of blood T cell repertoires in COVID-19. TCRdb's copy holds only in-frame clones and misses some; the assay was immunoSEQ multiplex PCR. The sample has about 74,000 clones; roughly 90% are singletons. Germline loops: CDR1 SGHDN, CDR2 FVKESK. With 0 bases removed from V and 7 bases from J, the gap between germline ends came to 9 bases. This CDR3 is built from 14 residues. Sequencing was performed on peripheral blood. The sequence was obtained from a human donor in a cohort sampled during active COVID-19. V usage is TRBV14 and J usage is TRBJ1-4, with no clear D. The CDR3, as DNA: TGTGCCAGCAGCCAAGATCGGAGCGGTGAAAAACTGTTTTTT. This sequence encodes CASSQDRSGEKLFF.